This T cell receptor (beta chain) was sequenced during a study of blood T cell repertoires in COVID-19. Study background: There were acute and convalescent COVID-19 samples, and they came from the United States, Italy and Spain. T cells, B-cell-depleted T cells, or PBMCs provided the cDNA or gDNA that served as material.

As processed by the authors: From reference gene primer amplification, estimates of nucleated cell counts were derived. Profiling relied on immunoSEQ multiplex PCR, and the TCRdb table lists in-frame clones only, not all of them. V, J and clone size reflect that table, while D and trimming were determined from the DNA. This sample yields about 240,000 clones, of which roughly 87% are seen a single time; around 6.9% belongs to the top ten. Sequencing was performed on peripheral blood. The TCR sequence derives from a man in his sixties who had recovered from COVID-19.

The CDR3 is CASSLSRANSPLHF. The CDR3 DNA reads as TGTGCCAGCAGCTTGTCGCGAGCAAATTCACCCCTCCACTTT. The chain links TRBV5-8 to TRBJ1-6; D call uncertain. V was pared by 1 base and J by 7 bases, with 9 bases between. The CDR3 length is 14 residues. Germline CDR1 SGHTS, CDR2 YDEGEE.